Only one count was recorded for the clone carrying this T cell receptor (beta chain). The sample originates from a study of cytomegalovirus exposure and HLA in healthy donors. Study-level background: The use of the same platform for the 90 to 150 validation repertoires and the roughly 700 first-cohort repertoires was reported by a later analysis.

This table comes from immunoSEQ multiplex PCR, and its TCRdb copy is limited to in-frame clones, with some not included. Of under 80,000 clones in the sample, 94% are singletons; the top ten hold approximately 2%. The receptor was derived from a woman in her late teens or twenties in good health and CMV-seronegative. Material for sequencing was PBMCs.

The CDR3 DNA reads TGTGCCAGCAGCTTAGAAGCCGGGACTCATCTCTACGAGCAGTACTTC. This gives the protein CASSLEAGTHLYEQYF. V gene TRBV11-3 combines with J gene TRBJ2-7, with D maybe TRBD2 (6 bases). This CDR3 has 16 residues. Per the germline V gene, CDR1 is SGHNT and CDR2 is YENEEA. Trimming left V 0 bases short and J 3 bases short, with 15 bases between.